One TCR beta chain is described in this entry. Clones were sequenced by immunoSEQ multiplex PCR, and TCRdb holds only the in-frame ones, with some missing. The sample yields 60,000 to 80,000 clones, more than 85% seen once. After removal of 8 bases from V and 5 bases from J, the junction contained 9 bases not matched to a gene. The CDR3 is made up of 15 amino acids. Germline assignment: CDR1 SEHNR and CDR2 FQNEAQ (reference sequence). The sample comes from a study of T cell changes during pregnancy in multiple sclerosis. The receptor's source is a female donor with multiple sclerosis, enrolled in a pregnancy study. The sample was peripheral blood, taken before pregnancy. The gene calls are TRBV7-9 and TRBJ1-6, with 7 bases matching TRBD1. The CDR3 DNA sequence: TGTGCCAGCGGGCTATGGGACAGCGATAATTCACCCCTCCACTTT. Amino acids: CASGLWDSDNSPLHF.